Listed below are T cell receptor beta chains from one sample, sequenced in a study of cytomegalovirus exposure and HLA in healthy donors. TCRdb keeps only in-frame clones here, not all; method: immunoSEQ multiplex PCR. The table shows roughly 120,000 clones, with 67% occurring only once. The material sequenced was PBMCs. These receptors were obtained from a man aged 18 to 29 in good health and CMV-seropositive. CDR3s include the opening cysteine and the closing phenylalanine or tryptophan. The D gene is left open where the match is weak. Part of the rows lack a size; the others show once, few, many or a class for expanded clones.

j_call clone_size v_call d_call cdr3_nt cdr3_aa
TRBJ1-1 - TRBV12-5 TRBD1 TGTGCTAGTGGTCCCGGACAGGGGGTGGCTGAAGCTTTCTTT CASGPGQGVAEAFF
TRBJ1-1 - TRBV2 TRBD1 TGTGCCAGCAGTGATTCGGGACAGGGGAACACTGAAGCTTTCTTT CASSDSGQGNTEAFF
TRBJ2-2 - TRBV6-1 - TGTGCCAGCCAAGACTATTCCTCAACCGGGGAGCTGTTTTTT CASQDYSSTGELFF
TRBJ1-1 - TRBV18 TRBD1 TGTGCCAGCTCACTCCAACAACAGGGGGCGCAGTTTTCTGAAGCTTTCTTT CASSLQQQGAQFSEAFF
TRBJ1-6 - TRBV19 TRBD1 TGTGCCAGTAGTGAATACGGGACAGGGGATTATTCACCCCTCCACTTT CASSEYGTGDYSPLHF
TRBJ1-1 once TRBV5-5 - TGTGCCAGCAGCTTAAGGACACTGAACACTGAAGCTTTCTTT CASSLRTLNTEAFF
TRBJ1-1 few TRBV6-5 TRBD1 TGTGCCAGCAGTTACTCAACAGGGGTGGGCACTGAAGCTTTCTTT CASSYSTGVGTEAFF
TRBJ2-3 - TRBV7-3 TRBD2 TGTGCCAGCAGCTTAAGCGGGGGGGCCGTAGATACGCAGTATTTT CASSLSGGAVDTQYF
TRBJ1-5 - TRBV6-5 - TGTGCCAGCAGTGGGACACGGTATAGCAATCAGCCCCAGCATTTT CASSGTRYSNQPQHF
TRBJ2-1 - TRBV19 - TGTGCCAGTAGTATAGATCACAGGGACAATGAGCAGTTCTTC CASSIDHRDNEQFF
TRBJ2-3 - TRBV6-6 - TGTGCCAGCAGTTACAATAGGGCAGGGGGGTCAGATACGCAGTATTTT CASSYNRAGGSDTQYF
TRBJ2-6 - TRBV19 - TGTGCCAGTAGTATTTTGGCGACAGGAATTAACTCTGGGGCCAACGTCCTGACTTTC CASSILATGINSGANVLTF
TRBJ1-6 few TRBV7-9 - TGTGCCAGCAGCCCCCGACAGCCTAACTCCTATAATTCACCCCTCCACTTT CASSPRQPNSYNSPLHF
TRBJ2-4 - TRBV11-3 - TGTGCCAGCAGCTTATCGAGCGGAAACATTCAGTACTTC CASSLSSGNIQYF
TRBJ1-6 - TRBV18 TRBD1 TGTGCCAGCTCAGACACGGGACAGGGGGCTTCACCCCTCCACTTT CASSDTGQGASPLHF
TRBJ2-1 - TRBV5-6 TRBD1 TGTGCCAGCAGCCCAGGGACAGGGGGTAAGGGATATGAGCAGTTCTTC CASSPGTGGKGYEQFF
TRBJ1-6 few TRBV27 TRBD1 TGTGCCAGCAGTGCCCGGGACAGGGATTCACCCCTCCACTTT CASSARDRDSPLHF
TRBJ2-1 - TRBV5-1 - TGCGCCAGCAGCTTGGACCAGGGGTTCTACAATGAGCAGTTCTTC CASSLDQGFYNEQFF
TRBJ1-6 once TRBV7-2 TRBD1 TGTGCCAGCAGCTTAGACAGGGGTTATGGTTCACCCCTCCACTTT CASSLDRGYGSPLHF
TRBJ2-1 - TRBV6-5 TRBD2 TGTGCCAGCAGTTACAGTGGACTAGCGGGGGGGGGTGAGCAGTTCTTC CASSYSGLAGGGEQFF
TRBJ1-5 - TRBV6-1 - TGTGCCAGCAGTGTGGGAGGGGAGGGGGGTCAGCCCCAGCATTTT CASSVGGEGGQPQHF
TRBJ2-1 - TRBV11-3 - TGTGCCAGCAGCTTCCTACGAGGGGGGGTAGAGCAGTTCTTC CASSFLRGGVEQFF
TRBJ1-5 - TRBV28 - TGTGCCAGCAGTTTAAGCGGGGGCGGGAATCAGCCCCAGCATTTT CASSLSGGGNQPQHF
TRBJ2-1 - TRBV27 - TGTGCCAGCAGTTTATATGTGGCACAAGAGCAGTTCTTC CASSLYVAQEQFF
TRBJ1-2 once TRBV4-1 - TGCGCCAGCAGCCAAGATTTCGTGGCAGGCCGCAACTATGGCTACACCTTC CASSQDFVAGRNYGYTF
TRBJ2-7 - TRBV5-6 TRBD1 TGTGCCAGCAGCCCATGGGACAGAGCCTACGAGCAGTACTTC CASSPWDRAYEQYF
TRBJ2-2 - TRBV6-6 - TGTGCCAGCAGTTACTTGGGGGCCGGCGGGGAGCTGTTTTTT CASSYLGAGGELFF
TRBJ1-3 - TRBV20-1 - TGCAGTGCTAGGGCCCGGGACACCATATATTTT CSARARDTIYF
TRBJ2-3 - TRBV5-1 TRBD2 TGCGCCAGCAGCTTACGAAGCGGGGGGGTTAGCACAGATACGCAGTATTTT CASSLRSGGVSTDTQYF
TRBJ2-5 - TRBV7-8 TRBD2 TGTGCCAGCAGCTCAACCCGGGACTGGGAGGGAGGGACCCAGTACTTC CASSSTRDWEGGTQYF
TRBJ1-2 - TRBV29-1 TRBD1 TGCAGCGTTGATGCAGGGGGCGGAAACACCTTC CSVDAGGGNTF
TRBJ2-3 - TRBV30 TRBD1 TGTGCCTCTACTAGTGGACAGGCTAGCACAGATACGCAGTATTTT CASTSGQASTDTQYF
TRBJ1-1 - TRBV6-1 - TGTGCCAGCAGCGAGGACAGACCGAACACTGAAGCTTTCTTT CASSEDRPNTEAFF
TRBJ2-1 - TRBV19 TRBD1 TGTGCCAGTAGTATCCAGGGGGCACATGAGCAGTTCTTC CASSIQGAHEQFF
TRBJ1-2 - TRBV14 TRBD1 TGTGCCAGCAGCCGGACCGAGGACAGGCTTACGCGCTATGGCTACACCTTC CASSRTEDRLTRYGYTF
TRBJ2-1 few TRBV5-8 TRBD2 TGTGCCAGCATCGCGGGACTAGCGCCCTATGAGCAGTTCTTC CASIAGLAPYEQFF
TRBJ2-1 - TRBV5-1 TRBD2 TGCGCCAGCAGCTTACCCGGGACTAGCGGGGGGGCACTCTACAATGAGCAGTTCTTC CASSLPGTSGGALYNEQFF
TRBJ2-5 - TRBV5-1 - TGCGCCAGCAGCCCAGGACAGAAACAAGAGACCCAGTACTTC CASSPGQKQETQYF
TRBJ2-5 few TRBV5-1 - TGCGCCAGCAGCTACGGGGTGGAGACCCAGTACTTC CASSYGVETQYF
TRBJ2-3 - TRBV7-3 - TGTGCCAGCAGCTTAGGCGCGGGGTACTCCCCAGATACGCAGTATTTT CASSLGAGYSPDTQYF